The 17 T cell receptor beta chains below come from one sample, sequenced in a study of T-cell memory formation after mild COVID-19. Via MiXCR, TCRdb re-called the 5' RACE reads, giving one row per CDR3 protein. This sample has 300,000 or so distinct CDR3 sequences; about 16% occur once, and the top ten carry 22%. Sequencing used PBMCs or a T cell subset sorted from them (not recorded which). These receptors came from a man aged 18 to 30 who had mild COVID-19 (a few samples of this study predate the infection). Cell type and time point are not known.

This clonotype was detected only a few times. This chain links TRBV6-1 with TRBJ1-1, with D maybe TRBD1 (6 bases). Trimming left V 3 bases short and J 7 bases short, with 15 bases between. The CDR3 sequence is 14 residues long. CDR1 is MNHNS and CDR2 is SASEGT in the germline V gene. CDR3 amino acids: CASSDAAIQGEAFF. In DNA form, the CDR3 reads TGTGCCAGCAGTGATGCGGCGATACAGGGTGAAGCTTTCTTT.

This clonotype was seen more than once but under ten times. V and J are TRBV29-1 and TRBJ1-2; D remains ambiguous. Germline V gene data show CDR1 as SQVTM and CDR2 as ANQGSEA. V was pared by 7 bases and J by 2 bases, with 14 bases between. The CDR3 has 13 amino acids. As DNA, the CDR3 is TGCAGCGGGGGAGCCGACGGGAACTATGGCTACACCTTC. Encoded protein: CSGGADGNYGYTF.

The table lists this clonotype with a few counts. CDR3 in DNA: TGTGCCAGCAGCTTAAGGGGCACAGGGGACACTGAAGCTTTCTTT. Amino acid sequence: CASSLRGTGDTEAFF. The V and J genes are TRBV7-3 and TRBJ1-1, with TRBD1 matching 7 bases. Germline CDR1 is SGHTA and CDR2 is FQGTGA. J was trimmed by 3 bases and V by 1 base; bases with no gene match: 5. The CDR3 sequence is 15 residues long.

The rearrangement uses TRBV30 and TRBJ1-2, with D possibly being TRBD1 (6 bases). The CDR3 loop spans 12 amino acids. Germline CDR1 is GTSNPN and CDR2 is SVGIG (reference sequence). The V gene lost 3 bases and the J gene lost 2 bases, with 7 bases spanning the gap. CDR3 loop: CAWRDSNYGYTF. As DNA, the CDR3 is TGTGCCTGGAGGGACAGCAACTATGGCTACACCTTC.

This rearrangement joins TRBV18 to TRBJ1-5, with D perhaps matching TRBD1 (5 bases). With 2 bases removed from V and 5 bases from J, the gap between germline ends came to 13 bases. CDR1 is KGHSH, CDR2 LQKENI, per germline. The CDR3 covers 15 residues. CDR3 bases: TGTGCCAGCTCACCAAACGAGGGGTTGGATCAGCCCCAGCATTTT. This translates into CASSPNEGLDQPQHF.

V gene TRBV7-3 combines with J gene TRBJ2-3, with D perhaps being TRBD1 or TRBD2 (5 bases each). Trimming removed 5 bases from V and 5 bases from J, with 14 bases in between. The CDR3 is 14 amino acids. Germline CDR1 is SGHTA and CDR2 is FQGTGA. The CDR3, as DNA: TGTGCCAGCAGCGGCTCGGGACGCATAGATACGCAGTATTTT. This gives the protein CASSGSGRIDTQYF.

CDR3 protein: CASSLAAGSATNEKLFF. The CDR3 DNA sequence: TGTGCCAGCAGCTTGGCCGCCGGTAGCGCAACTAATGAAAAACTGTTTTTT. The chain couples TRBV5-5 to TRBJ1-4; no reliable D call. Germline V gives CDR1 SGHKS, CDR2 YYEKEE (reference sequence). V lost 0 bases and J 0 bases, leaving 12 bases between the germline ends. The CDR3 spans 17 residues.

The rearrangement joins TRBV4-2 to TRBJ2-1; 9 bases align to TRBD2. Germline V gene lookup returns CDR1 LGHNA and CDR2 YNFKEQ. The V and J ends lost 0 bases and 9 bases, in that order; junction bases with no gene match: 9. The CDR3 runs to 16 residues. This CDR3 reads CASSQDVASGEGEQFF. Written as DNA, the CDR3 is TGTGCCAGCAGCCAAGATGTAGCTAGCGGGGAGGGTGAGCAGTTCTTC.

This clonotype was found a few times. This chain links TRBV5-6 with TRBJ2-3; D is unresolved. The germline V gene has CDR1 SGHDT and CDR2 YYEEEE. Trimming removed 6 bases from V and 7 bases from J, with 9 bases in between. The CDR3 is made up of 11 amino acids. CDR3: CASTSANTQYF. The CDR3, as DNA: TGTGCCAGCACGAGCGCGAATACGCAGTATTTT.

The genes are TRBV6-2 or TRBV6-3 and TRBJ2-6; D is tentatively TRBD1 or TRBD2 (6 bases each). The CDR3 consists of 20 residues. The germline CDR1 and CDR2 sequences are MNHEY and SVGEGT. Trimming pared 2 bases from V and 3 bases from J, leaving 23 bases between. Here the CDR3 reads CASSYDFGGLVSIGANVLTF. The CDR3 DNA follows: TGTGCCAGCAGTTACGATTTCGGGGGCCTGGTCTCTATTGGGGCCAACGTCCTGACTTTC.

The rearrangement links TRBV12-3 or TRBV12-4 to TRBJ2-3, with D perhaps matching TRBD2 (5 bases). The length of the CDR3 is 17 residues. The V gene lost 3 bases and the J gene lost 1 base, with 17 bases spanning the gap. The CDR3 is CASSFGMTGRGTDTQYF. The CDR3 DNA sequence: TGTGCCAGCAGTTTCGGCATGACGGGAAGGGGCACAGATACGCAGTATTTT.

This clonotype was picked up a small number of times. This sequence joins TRBV5-1 and TRBJ2-3; D unclear. This CDR3 has 16 amino acids. The germline CDR1 and CDR2 sequences are SGHRS and YFSETQ. V gave up 0 bases and J gave up 2 bases, with 13 bases separating them. CDR3 in DNA: TGCGCCAGCAGCTTGGGAGTGGGCGACGCCACAGATACGCAGTATTTT. It translates to CASSLGVGDATDTQYF.

At least ten counts were recorded for this clonotype. This sequence joins TRBV5-1 and TRBJ2-1, with D tentatively TRBD2 (6 bases). The V gene's germline CDR1 is SGHRS and CDR2 YFSETQ. This CDR3 spans 16 amino acids. V shed 0 bases and J shed 0 bases, with 10 bases lying between them. The CDR3 bases are TGCGCCAGCAGCTTGGCCGGGGGTCTCTCCTACAATGAGCAGTTCTTC. Translating it yields CASSLAGGLSYNEQFF.

The gene calls are TRBV5-1 and TRBJ2-5; the D gene is possibly TRBD1 (6 bases). In germline, CDR1 is SGHRS, CDR2 YFSETQ. This CDR3 is built from 15 residues. The germline V and J ends were trimmed by 5 bases and 5 bases, with 19 bases remaining between them. As DNA, the CDR3 is TGCGCCAGCAGACCCGGGACACCCCGAGGGGAGACCCAGTACTTC. Amino acid sequence: CASRPGTPRGETQYF.

Only a few counts were recorded for this clonotype. The chain carries TRBV7-2 and TRBJ2-3, with D perhaps matching TRBD1 or TRBD2 (6 bases each). Looked up from germline, CDR1 is SGHTA and CDR2 is FQGNSA. This CDR3 is 15 amino acids long. Deletions cut 5 bases from V and 2 bases from J, with 14 bases between. The CDR3 DNA follows: TGTGCCAGCAGCGTTTACCGGGGGCCCACAGATACGCAGTATTTT. It codes for CASSVYRGPTDTQYF.

DNA of the CDR3: TGTGCCAGCAAGGAGGCGGTGGGGACTGAAGCTTTCTTT. Translating gives CASKEAVGTEAFF. This sequence joins TRBV2 and TRBJ1-1; D gene uncertain. The ends were cut back, 7 bases at V and 5 bases at J, with 14 bases in the middle. The length of the CDR3 is 13 residues. The germline CDR1 and CDR2 sequences are SNHLY and FYNNEI.

Here the CDR3 reads CASSLARIYREEKETQYF. The CDR3 DNA reads TGTGCCAGCAGCTTAGCAAGAATATATCGGGAGGAGAAAGAGACCCAGTACTTC. V gene TRBV7-2 combines with J gene TRBJ2-5; 7 bases align to TRBD2. V shed 0 bases and J 3 bases; nucleotides not matched to a gene: 13. Looked up from germline, CDR1 is SGHTA and CDR2 is FQGNSA. The CDR3 loop spans 18 amino acids.